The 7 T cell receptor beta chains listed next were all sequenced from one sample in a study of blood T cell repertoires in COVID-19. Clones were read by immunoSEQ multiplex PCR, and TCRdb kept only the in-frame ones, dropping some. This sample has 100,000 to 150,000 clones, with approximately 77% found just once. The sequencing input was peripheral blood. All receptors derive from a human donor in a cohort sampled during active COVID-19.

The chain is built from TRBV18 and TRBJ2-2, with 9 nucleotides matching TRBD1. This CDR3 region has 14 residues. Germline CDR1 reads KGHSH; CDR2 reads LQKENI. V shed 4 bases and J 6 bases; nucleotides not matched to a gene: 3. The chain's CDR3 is CASSRGTGSGELFF. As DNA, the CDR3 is TGTGCCAGCTCACGCGGGACAGGGTCCGGGGAGCTGTTTTTT.

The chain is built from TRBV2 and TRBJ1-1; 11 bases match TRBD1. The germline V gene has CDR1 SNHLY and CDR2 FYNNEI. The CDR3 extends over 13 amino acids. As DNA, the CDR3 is TGTGCGGGGAGGGACAGGGGGAGCACTGAAGCTTTCTTT. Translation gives CAGRDRGSTEAFF.

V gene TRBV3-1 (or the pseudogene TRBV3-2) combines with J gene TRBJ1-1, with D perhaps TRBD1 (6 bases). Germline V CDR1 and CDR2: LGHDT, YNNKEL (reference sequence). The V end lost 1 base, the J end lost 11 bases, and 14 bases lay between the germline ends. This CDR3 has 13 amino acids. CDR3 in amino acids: CASSQGRGGLAFF. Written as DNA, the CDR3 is TGTGCCAGCAGCCAAGGCAGGGGTGGGTTGGCTTTCTTT.

In DNA, the CDR3 is TGTGCCAGCAGTTTAAGAGGGACAAACCTCGGCGGCTACACCTTC. It specifies CASSLRGTNLGGYTF. This chain connects TRBV27 to TRBJ1-2; a weak D match, TRBD1 (6 bases). CDR3 length: 15 residues. Trimming removed 2 bases at V and 8 bases at J, with 18 bases between. Germline lookup yields CDR1 MNHEY and CDR2 SMNVEV (reference sequence).

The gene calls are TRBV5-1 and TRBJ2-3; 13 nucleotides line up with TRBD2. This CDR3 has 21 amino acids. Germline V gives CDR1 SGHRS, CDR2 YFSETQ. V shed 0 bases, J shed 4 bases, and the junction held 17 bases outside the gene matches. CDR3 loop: CASSLGAAAWTSGSSADTQYF. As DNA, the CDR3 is TGCGCCAGCAGCTTGGGGGCGGCGGCCTGGACTAGCGGGAGTTCGGCAGATACGCAGTATTTT.

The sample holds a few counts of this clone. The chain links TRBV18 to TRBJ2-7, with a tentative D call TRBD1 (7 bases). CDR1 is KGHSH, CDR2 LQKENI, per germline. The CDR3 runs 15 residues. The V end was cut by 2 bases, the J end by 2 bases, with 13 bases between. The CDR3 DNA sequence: TGTGCCAGCTCACCAGCGGGGCAGGGGGCCTACGAGCAGTACTTC. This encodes CASSPAGQGAYEQYF.

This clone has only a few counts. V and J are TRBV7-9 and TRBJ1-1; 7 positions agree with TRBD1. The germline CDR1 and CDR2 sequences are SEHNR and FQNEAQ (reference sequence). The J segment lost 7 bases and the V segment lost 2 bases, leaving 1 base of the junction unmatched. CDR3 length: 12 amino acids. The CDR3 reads CASSLQGGEAFF. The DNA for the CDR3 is TGTGCCAGCAGCTTACAGGGGGGTGAAGCTTTCTTT.